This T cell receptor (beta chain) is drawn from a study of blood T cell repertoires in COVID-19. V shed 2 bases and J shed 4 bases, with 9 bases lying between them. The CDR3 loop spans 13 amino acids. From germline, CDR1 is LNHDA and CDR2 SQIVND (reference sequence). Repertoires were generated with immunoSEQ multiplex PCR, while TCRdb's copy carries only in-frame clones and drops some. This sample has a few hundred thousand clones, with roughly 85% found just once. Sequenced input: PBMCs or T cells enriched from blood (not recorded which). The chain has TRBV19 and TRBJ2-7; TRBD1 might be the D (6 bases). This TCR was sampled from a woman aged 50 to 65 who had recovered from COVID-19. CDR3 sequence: CASSINREYEQYF. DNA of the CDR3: TGTGCCAGTAGTATAAACAGGGAATACGAGCAGTACTTC.